This T cell receptor beta chain emerged from a study of OX40 agonist ivuxolimab in advanced cancers. Whole-study context: Subjects had a mean age of around 60 years, with a range of 23 to 79; less than 90% were male. A history of anti-PD-1, anti-PD-L1 or anti-CTLA-4 therapy was acceptable, and about 37% had some.

Sequencing used immunoSEQ multiplex PCR; TCRdb keeps in-frame clones, though not all of them. The sample shows 30,000 to 35,000 clones, around 86% of them seen only once. Patients had blood sampled at baseline and again on cycle 4 day 1 and cycle 7 day 1. The CDR3 spans 13 residues. Germline lookup yields CDR1 LNHDA and CDR2 SQIVND (reference sequence). Trimming took off 5 bases at V and 6 bases at J, with 11 bases between the two ends. This clonotype originated in an adult with an advanced solid tumor such as melanoma, head and neck, liver or kidney cancer. The V call is TRBV19, the J call TRBJ2-1; perhaps D is TRBD1 or TRBD2 (5 bases each). The sequencing used CD4+ or CD8+ T cells sorted from blood, collected in a trial of the OX40 agonist ivuxolimab. This chain's CDR3 is CASSWGRGNEQFF. The CDR3 nucleotides read TGTGCCAGTAGTTGGGGACGGGGCAATGAGCAGTTCTTC. Full variable domain (remainder filled in from reference TRBV19 and TRBJ2-1): DGGITQSPKYLFRKEGQNVTLSCEQNLNHDAMYWYRQDPGQGLRLIYYSQIVNDFQKGDIAEGYSVSREKKESFPLTVTSAQKNPTAFYLCASSWGRGNEQFFGPGTRLTVL.